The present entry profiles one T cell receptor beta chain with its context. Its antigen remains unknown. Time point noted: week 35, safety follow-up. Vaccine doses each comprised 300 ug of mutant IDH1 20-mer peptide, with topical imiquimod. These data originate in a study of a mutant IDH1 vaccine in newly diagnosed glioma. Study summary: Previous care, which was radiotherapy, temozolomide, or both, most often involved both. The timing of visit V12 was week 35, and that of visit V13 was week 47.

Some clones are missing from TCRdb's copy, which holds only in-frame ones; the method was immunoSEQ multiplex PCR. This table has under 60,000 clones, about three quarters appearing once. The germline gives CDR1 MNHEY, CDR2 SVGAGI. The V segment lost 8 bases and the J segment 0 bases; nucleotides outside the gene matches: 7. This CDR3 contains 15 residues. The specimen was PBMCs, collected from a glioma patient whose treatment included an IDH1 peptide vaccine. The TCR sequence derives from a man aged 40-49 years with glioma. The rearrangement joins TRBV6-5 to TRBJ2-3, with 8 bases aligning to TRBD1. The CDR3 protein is CASGRTGKSTDTQYF. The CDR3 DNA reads TGTGCCAGCGGAAGGACAGGGAAGAGCACAGATACGCAGTATTTT.